Following are 12 T cell receptor beta chains from one sample sequenced in a study of blood T cell repertoires in COVID-19. The protocol was immunoSEQ multiplex PCR, while the TCRdb copy is restricted to in-frame clones and leaves out a portion. The sample has 650,000 to 800,000 clones; 85% to 90% are singletons. Sequenced input: peripheral blood. These TCRs come from a young woman with acute or convalescent COVID-19.

This rearrangement joins TRBV2 to TRBJ2-3, with D hard to call. The CDR3 totals 11 residues. Germline values: CDR1 SNHLY, CDR2 FYNNEI. Trimming removed 3 bases at V and 4 bases at J, with 2 bases between. This CDR3 reads CASSDSDTQYF. CDR3 in DNA: TGTGCCAGCAGTGACTCAGATACGCAGTATTTT.

V usage is TRBV18 and J usage is TRBJ2-6, with TRBD2 matching over 7 bases. V lost 3 bases to trimming and J lost 0 bases; unmatched junction nucleotides: 11. CDR3 length: 19 amino acids. CDR1 is KGHSH and CDR2 is LQKENI in the germline V gene. CDR3 DNA: TGTGCCAGCTCACCCGGGAGGAACAGGACCTTCTCTGGGGCCAACGTCCTGACTTTC. It yields the protein CASSPGRNRTFSGANVLTF.

The rearrangement joins TRBV5-1 to TRBJ1-1, with D possibly being TRBD1 (5 bases). The V gene's germline CDR1 is SGHRS and CDR2 YFSETQ. This CDR3 is 13 amino acids long. Trimming stripped 3 bases from V and 2 bases from J, with 8 bases between. The CDR3 region has the DNA TGCGCCAGCAGCTCCGACAGTAACACTGAAGCTTTCTTT. It translates to CASSSDSNTEAFF.

The V call is TRBV29-1, the J call TRBJ1-1, with a tentative D call TRBD1 (6 bases). The V gene's germline CDR1 is SQVTM and CDR2 ANQGSEA. Trimming took off 6 bases at V and 4 bases at J, with 15 bases between the two ends. This CDR3 has 13 amino acids. CDR3 amino acids: CSVATGSGTEAFF. The CDR3 nucleotides are TGCAGCGTCGCTACAGGGTCGGGCACTGAAGCTTTCTTT.

The V call is TRBV27, the J call TRBJ1-2; TRBD1 is a possible D gene (5 bases). Trimming took off 0 bases at V and 0 bases at J, with 14 bases between the two ends. Germline CDR1 reads MNHEY; CDR2 reads SMNVEV (reference sequence). The CDR3 loop spans 17 amino acids. The CDR3 DNA is TGTGCCAGCAGTTTATCGAGATGGGGCCCAGCTAACTATGGCTACACCTTC. This codes for CASSLSRWGPANYGYTF.

The chain carries TRBV9 and TRBJ1-3; maybe TRBD1 (5 bases). V lost 0 bases and J 1 base, leaving 14 bases between the germline ends. Germline CDR1 is SGDLS and CDR2 is YYNGEE. CDR3 length equals 17 residues. The CDR3 DNA is TGTGCCAGCAGCGTAGAAAAGGGGTCCCCTTCTGGAAACACCATATATTTT. This translates into CASSVEKGSPSGNTIYF.

The chain joins TRBV7-2 to TRBJ2-2; no firm D call. The CDR3 runs 16 residues. Trimming shortened V by 1 base and J by 6 bases, and 15 bases separated the two germline ends. Germline V lookup: CDR1 SGHTA, CDR2 FQGNSA. The CDR3 DNA is TGTGCCAGCAGCTTAGACAGCCCTAATATAGCCGGGGAGCTGTTTTTT. This gives the protein CASSLDSPNIAGELFF.

This clone was detected once. The J gene is TRBJ1-1, the V gene TRBV5-1; D is unresolved. V gave up 1 base and J gave up 1 base, with 8 bases separating them. CDR1 and CDR2 (germline): SGHRS, YFSETQ. There are 14 residues in the CDR3. This CDR3 reads CASSLNPGNTEAFF. The CDR3 nucleotides read TGCGCCAGCAGCTTGAACCCGGGGAACACTGAAGCTTTCTTT.

The chain links TRBV25-1 to TRBJ1-2, with 8 bases fitting TRBD1. CDR1 MGHDK and CDR2 SYGVNS come from the germline V gene. The junction had 13 bases not matched to a gene; V was cut back by 1 base and J by 6 bases. The CDR3 is made up of 17 amino acids. DNA for the CDR3: TGTGCCAGCAGTGAATTAGCATCACAGGGGGAAAGGCATGGCTACACCTTC. It is translated as CASSELASQGERHGYTF.

The chain carries TRBV4-1 and TRBJ1-4, with 11 bases fitting TRBD1. The V gene end was trimmed by 4 bases and the J gene end by 7 bases; junction bases not matched to a gene: 5. Looked up from germline, CDR1 is MGHRA and CDR2 is YSYEKL. The CDR3 is made up of 15 amino acids. The CDR3 nucleotides are TGCGCCAGCAGCCTAACCGGGACAGGGGGTGAAAAACTGTTTTTT. Translation gives CASSLTGTGGEKLFF.

The rearrangement joins TRBV9 to TRBJ1-2; D is perhaps TRBD1 (5 bases). V dropped 7 bases and J dropped 1 base, with 11 bases sitting between them. The CDR3 is 13 amino acids. Germline CDR1 SGDLS, CDR2 YYNGEE. The CDR3 nucleotides are TGTGCCAGCCGGGGGGGTTATAACTATGGCTACACCTTC. It encodes CASRGGYNYGYTF.

The chain employs TRBV6-5 and TRBJ1-1; 11 bases line up with TRBD1. This CDR3 has 16 residues. Germline values: CDR1 MNHEY, CDR2 SVGAGI. V dropped 2 bases and J dropped 2; count of bases not matched to a gene: 4. The CDR3 DNA is TGTGCCAGCAGTTACACGGACAGGGGGCCCAACACTGAAGCTTTCTTT. Translation: CASSYTDRGPNTEAFF.